This T cell receptor (beta chain) was found in a study of blood T cells in healthy people across ages. Points on this clonotype: Its antigen is still unknown.

Each donor's blood draw was roughly 9.8 milliliters of peripheral blood. Through a sample-barcoded 5' primer and a J-beta primer mix, a second PCR was run for about 6 to 11 cycles. TCRdb called the 5' RACE reads again in MiXCR, with one record for every CDR3 protein. The table has some 1.5 million distinct CDR3 sequences, 28% seen once. Study-wide results and limits: A strong correlation was found between TCR beta diversity and the percentage of naive T cells.

After removal of 4 bases from V and 11 bases from J, the junction contained 15 bases not matched to a gene. The CDR3 is 14 residues long. CDR1 is SQVTM and CDR2 is ANQGSEA in the germline V gene. The chain combines TRBV29-1 with TRBJ2-5; the match to TRBD1 covers 8 bases. Sample: blood. This TCR derives from a woman between 25 and 40 years old in good health. The CDR3 spells CSVGVGQGAGEQYF. DNA for the CDR3: TGCAGCGTTGGAGTTGGGCAGGGGGCCGGGGAGCAGTACTTC. The full variable domain, its missing parts supplied by reference TRBV29-1 and TRBJ2-5, is SAVISQKPSRDICQRGTSLTIQCQVDSQVTMMFWYRQQPGQSLTLIATANQGSEATYESGFVIDKFPISRPNLTFSTLTVSNMSPEDSSIYLCSVGVGQGAGEQYFGPGTRLLVL.